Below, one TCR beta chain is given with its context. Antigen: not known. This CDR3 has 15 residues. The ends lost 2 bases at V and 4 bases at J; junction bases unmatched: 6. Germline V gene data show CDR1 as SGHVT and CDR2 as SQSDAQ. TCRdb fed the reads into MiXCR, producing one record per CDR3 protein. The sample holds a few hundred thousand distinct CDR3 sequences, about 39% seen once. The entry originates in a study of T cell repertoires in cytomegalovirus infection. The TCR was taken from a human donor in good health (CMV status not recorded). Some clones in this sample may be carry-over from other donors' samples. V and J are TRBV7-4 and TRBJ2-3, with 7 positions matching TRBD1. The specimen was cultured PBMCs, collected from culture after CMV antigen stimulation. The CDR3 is CASSLRGQGADTQYF. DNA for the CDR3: TGTGCCAGCAGCTTAAGAGGGCAGGGGGCAGATACGCAGTATTTT.